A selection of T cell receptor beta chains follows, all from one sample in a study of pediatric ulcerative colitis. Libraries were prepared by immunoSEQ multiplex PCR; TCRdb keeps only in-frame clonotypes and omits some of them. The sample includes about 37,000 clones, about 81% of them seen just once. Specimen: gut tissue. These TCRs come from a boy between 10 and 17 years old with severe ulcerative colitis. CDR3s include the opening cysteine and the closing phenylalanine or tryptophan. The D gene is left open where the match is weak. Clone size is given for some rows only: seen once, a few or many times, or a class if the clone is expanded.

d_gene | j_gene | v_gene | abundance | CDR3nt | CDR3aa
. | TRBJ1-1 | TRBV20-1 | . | TGCAGTGCCCCTCACATCCCAGCTTTCTTT | CSAPHIPAFF
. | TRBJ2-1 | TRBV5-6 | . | TGTGCCAGCAGCTTGGTAATTGGTGGGGGCCCCTACAATGAGCAGTTCTTC | CASSLVIGGGPYNEQFF
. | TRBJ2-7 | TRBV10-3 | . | TGTGCCATCAGTGAGGGGGTAGCCGAGCAGTACTTC | CAISEGVAEQYF
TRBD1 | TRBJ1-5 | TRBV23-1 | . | TGCGCCCCACAGGGGAATCGTCAGCCCCAGCATTTT | CAPQGNRQPQHF
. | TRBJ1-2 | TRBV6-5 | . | TGTGCCAGCAGTTACTCGACTCAGGGCGCCTATGGCTACACCTTC | CASSYSTQGAYGYTF
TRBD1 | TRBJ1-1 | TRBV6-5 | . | TGTGCCAGCAGTTACTCCCCGGGACAGGGGACGCCTGAAGCTTTCTTT | CASSYSPGQGTPEAFF
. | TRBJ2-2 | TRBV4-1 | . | TGCGCCAGCAGCCACCCAGAAGGGGGTGGGCTGTTTTTT | CASSHPEGGGLFF
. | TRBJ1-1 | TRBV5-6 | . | TGTGCCAGCAGCTTGGAACGGAAGAACACTGAAGCTTTCTTT | CASSLERKNTEAFF
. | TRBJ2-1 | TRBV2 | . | TGTGCCAGCGGGAGTAAACCATACAATGAGCAGTTCTTC | CASGSKPYNEQFF
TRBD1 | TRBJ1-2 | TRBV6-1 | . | TGTGCCAGCAGTCAGAGACAGGGCCTTAACTATGGCTACACCTTC | CASSQRQGLNYGYTF
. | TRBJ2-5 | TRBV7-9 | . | TGTGCCAGCAGCCTCGACGCGGGGGCCCAAGAGACCCAGTACTTC | CASSLDAGAQETQYF
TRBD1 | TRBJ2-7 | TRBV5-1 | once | TGCGCCAGCAGCTCTGGTTGGGGACAGGCCTCCTACGAGCAGTACTTC | CASSSGWGQASYEQYF
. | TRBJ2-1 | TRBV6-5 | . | TGTGCCAGCAGTTACTCGGGACGGGGGAGAGGGGAGCAGTTCTTC | CASSYSGRGRGEQFF
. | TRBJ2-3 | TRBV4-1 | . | TGCGCCAGCAGCCAAGATTTGCAGGGAGGAGATACGCAGTATTTT | CASSQDLQGGDTQYF
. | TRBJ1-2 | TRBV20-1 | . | TGCAGTGTTACGCAGGAGGGCGGCTACACCTTC | CSVTQEGGYTF
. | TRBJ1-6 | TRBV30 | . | TGTGCCTGGAGTCCTTGGGACACAAGCTCCTATAATTCACCCCTCCACTTT | CAWSPWDTSSYNSPLHF
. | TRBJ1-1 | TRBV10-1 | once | TGCGCCAGCAGCAGGGGCCTCTCGAAAACTGAAGCTTTCTTT | CASSRGLSKTEAFF
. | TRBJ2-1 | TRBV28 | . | TGTGCCAGCAGTTCTATACAGGGAAGTTCGTTCTTC | CASSSIQGSSFF
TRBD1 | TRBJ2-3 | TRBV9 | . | TGTGCCAGCAGCGTTTTGGGGGCAGGGGGAGCAGATACGCAGTATTTT | CASSVLGAGGADTQYF
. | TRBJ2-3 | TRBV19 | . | TGTGCCAGTAGTATACAGGGCGGAGGAGATACGCAGTATTTT | CASSIQGGGDTQYF
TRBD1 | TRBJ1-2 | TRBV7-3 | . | TGTGCCAGCAGCACTTCGACAGGGGCGGATTTCGTGTTC | CASSTSTGADFVF
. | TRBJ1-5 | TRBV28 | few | TGTGCCAGCGCCCGACCCTCCAAAGAGCAGCCCCAGCATTTT | CASARPSKEQPQHF
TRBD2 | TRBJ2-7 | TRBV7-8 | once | TGTGCCAGCAGCCGATTAGGGGAGGGGATCTACGAGCAGTACTTC | CASSRLGEGIYEQYF
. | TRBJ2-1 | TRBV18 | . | TGTGCCAGCTCACGCGACACTCGAGTAAACAATGAGCAGTTCTTC | CASSRDTRVNNEQFF
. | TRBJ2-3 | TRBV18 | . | TGTGCCAGCTCTCCCGTTAAAGGGGTTGAGGATACGCAGTATTTT | CASSPVKGVEDTQYF
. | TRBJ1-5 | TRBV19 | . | TGTGCCAGTAAGAGGACACAGAATAGCAATCAGCCCCAGCATTTT | CASKRTQNSNQPQHF
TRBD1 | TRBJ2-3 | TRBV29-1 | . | TGCAGCGTTGTGGGGACAGTAAGCACAGATACGCAGTATTTT | CSVVGTVSTDTQYF
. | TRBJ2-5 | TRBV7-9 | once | TGTGCCAGCGCCGTCGGGTGGGGGGCGCGTCTGGAGACCCAGTACTTC | CASAVGWGARLETQYF